The entry below gives a single T cell receptor beta chain sequence along with its context. As yet, its antigen is unknown. Using immunoSEQ multiplex PCR, the repertoire was profiled, and TCRdb retains in-frame clones only, with some absent. The data show approximately 120,000 clones, with about 89% seen just once and less than 11% held by the top ten. This specimen belongs to a study of T cell responses to AZD1222 COVID-19 vaccine. Whole-study findings and limits: Repertoire sampling occurred only after the peak T cell response. Females made up more of the donors, who were largely white British, and clonal diversity may have come out too low.

This CDR3 is built from 13 residues. The V end lost 2 bases, the J end lost 6 bases, and 10 bases lay between the germline ends. Per the germline V gene, CDR1 is SGDLS and CDR2 is YYNGEE. The V call is TRBV9, the J call TRBJ2-3; D tentatively fits TRBD1 or TRBD2 (5 bases each). Sequenced here: peripheral blood, sampled on day 0 of AZD1222 vaccination. The receptor comes from an adult in good health. CDR3 bases: TGTGCCAGCAGCGTCGAGGGGTGGGATACGCAGTATTTT. As protein: CASSVEGWDTQYF.